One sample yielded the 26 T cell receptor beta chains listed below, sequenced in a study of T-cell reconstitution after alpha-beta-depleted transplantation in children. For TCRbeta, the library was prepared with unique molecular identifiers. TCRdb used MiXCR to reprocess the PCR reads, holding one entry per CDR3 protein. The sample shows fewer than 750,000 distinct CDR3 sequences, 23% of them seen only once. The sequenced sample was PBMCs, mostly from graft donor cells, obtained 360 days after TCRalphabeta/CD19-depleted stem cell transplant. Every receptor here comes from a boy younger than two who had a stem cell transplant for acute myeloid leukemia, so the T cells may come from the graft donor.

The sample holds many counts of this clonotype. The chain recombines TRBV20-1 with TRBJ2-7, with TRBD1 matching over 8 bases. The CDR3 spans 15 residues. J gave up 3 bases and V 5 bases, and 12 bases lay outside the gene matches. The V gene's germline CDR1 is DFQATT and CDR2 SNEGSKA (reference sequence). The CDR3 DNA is TGCAGTGCTGTCCTTACCGGGACAGGTTTCTACGAGCAGTACTTC. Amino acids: CSAVLTGTGFYEQYF.

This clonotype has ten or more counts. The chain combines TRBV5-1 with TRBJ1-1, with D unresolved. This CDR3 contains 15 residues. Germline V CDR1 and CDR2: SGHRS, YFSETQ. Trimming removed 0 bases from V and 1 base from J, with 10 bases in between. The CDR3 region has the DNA TGCGCCAGCAGCTTGGAGGGCCAGAAGAACACTGAAGCTTTCTTT. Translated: CASSLEGQKNTEAFF.

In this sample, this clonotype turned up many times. CDR3 loop: CSPGESEQFF. The CDR3 DNA follows: TGCAGTCCAGGGGAGTCTGAGCAGTTCTTC. This rearrangement joins TRBV20-1 to TRBJ2-1; D is possibly TRBD1 (6 bases). Germline V gene lookup returns CDR1 DFQATT and CDR2 SNEGSKA (reference sequence). Trimming cost V 8 bases and J 9 bases, with 11 bases left between them. CDR3 length: 10 residues.

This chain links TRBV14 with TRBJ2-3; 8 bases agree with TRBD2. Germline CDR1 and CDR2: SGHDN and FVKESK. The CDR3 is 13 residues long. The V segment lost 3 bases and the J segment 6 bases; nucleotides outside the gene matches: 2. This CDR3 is CASSHGLADTQYF. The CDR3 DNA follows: TGTGCCAGCAGCCACGGACTAGCTGATACGCAGTATTTT. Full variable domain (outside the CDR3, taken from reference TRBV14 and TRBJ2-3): EAGVTQFPSHSVIEKGQTVTLRCDPISGHDNLYWYRRVMGKEIKFLLHFVKESKQDESGMPNNRFLAERTGGTYSTLKVQPAELEDSGVYFCASSHGLADTQYFGPGTRLTVL.

The CDR3 nucleotides read TGTGCCAGCAGTCAGGGTAACACCGGGGAGCTGTTTTTT. It specifies CASSQGNTGELFF. V and J are TRBV9 and TRBJ2-2, with D tentatively TRBD1 (5 bases). Trimming took 5 bases from V and 2 from J, leaving 7 bases between them. The germline CDR1 and CDR2 sequences are SGDLS and YYNGEE. The CDR3 length is 13 residues.

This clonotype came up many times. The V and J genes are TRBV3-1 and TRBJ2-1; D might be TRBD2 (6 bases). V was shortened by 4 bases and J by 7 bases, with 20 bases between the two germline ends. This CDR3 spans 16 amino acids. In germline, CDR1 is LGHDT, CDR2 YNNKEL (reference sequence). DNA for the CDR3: TGTGCCAGCAGCCGGAGGGGTAGTGCGACCGAGAATGAGCAGTTCTTC. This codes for CASSRRGSATENEQFF.

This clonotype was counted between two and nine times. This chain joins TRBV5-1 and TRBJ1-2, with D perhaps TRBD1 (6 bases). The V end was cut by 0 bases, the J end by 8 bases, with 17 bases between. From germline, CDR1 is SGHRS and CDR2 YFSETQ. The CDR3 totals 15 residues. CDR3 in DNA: TGCGCCAGCAGCTTGGGTACCGGGCCAGGGGAAGGCTACACCTTC. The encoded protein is CASSLGTGPGEGYTF.

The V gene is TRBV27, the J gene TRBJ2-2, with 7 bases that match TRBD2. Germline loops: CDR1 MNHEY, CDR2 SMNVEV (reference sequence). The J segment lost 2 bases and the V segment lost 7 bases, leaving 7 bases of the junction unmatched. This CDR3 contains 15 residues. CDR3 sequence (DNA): TGTGCCAGCACCGCGAGGGGACTAAACACCGGGGAGCTGTTTTTT. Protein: CASTARGLNTGELFF.

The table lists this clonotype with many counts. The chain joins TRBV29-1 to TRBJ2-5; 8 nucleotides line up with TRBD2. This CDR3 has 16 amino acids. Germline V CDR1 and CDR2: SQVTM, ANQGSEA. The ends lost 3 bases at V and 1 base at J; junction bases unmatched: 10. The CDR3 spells CSVDAGGAFLQETQYF. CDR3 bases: TGCAGCGTTGACGCGGGGGGCGCTTTCCTCCAAGAGACCCAGTACTTC.

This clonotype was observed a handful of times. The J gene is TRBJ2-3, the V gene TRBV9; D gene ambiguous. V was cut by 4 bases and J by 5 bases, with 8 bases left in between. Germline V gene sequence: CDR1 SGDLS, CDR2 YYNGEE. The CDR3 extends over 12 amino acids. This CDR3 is CASSKPGDTQYF. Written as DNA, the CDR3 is TGTGCCAGCAGCAAGCCGGGAGATACGCAGTATTTT.

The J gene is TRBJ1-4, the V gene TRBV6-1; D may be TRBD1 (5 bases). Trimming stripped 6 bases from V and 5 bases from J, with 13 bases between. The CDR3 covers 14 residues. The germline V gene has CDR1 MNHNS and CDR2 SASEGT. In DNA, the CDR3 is TGTGCCAGCAGCGACCAGGGCACCAATGAAAAACTGTTTTTT. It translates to CASSDQGTNEKLFF.

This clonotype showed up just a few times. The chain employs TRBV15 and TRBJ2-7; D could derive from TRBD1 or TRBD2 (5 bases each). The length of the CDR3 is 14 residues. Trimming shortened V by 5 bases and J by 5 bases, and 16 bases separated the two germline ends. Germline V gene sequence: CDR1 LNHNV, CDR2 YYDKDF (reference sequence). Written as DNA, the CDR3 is TGTGCCACCAGCGGCTACTCAGGGAGCCACGAGCAGTACTTC. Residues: CATSGYSGSHEQYF.

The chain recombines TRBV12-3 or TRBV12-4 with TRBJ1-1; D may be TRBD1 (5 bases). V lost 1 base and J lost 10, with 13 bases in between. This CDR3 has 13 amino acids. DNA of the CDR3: TGTGCCAGCAGTTTAGGGGGGGGTCGTTCAGCTTTCTTT. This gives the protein CASSLGGGRSAFF.

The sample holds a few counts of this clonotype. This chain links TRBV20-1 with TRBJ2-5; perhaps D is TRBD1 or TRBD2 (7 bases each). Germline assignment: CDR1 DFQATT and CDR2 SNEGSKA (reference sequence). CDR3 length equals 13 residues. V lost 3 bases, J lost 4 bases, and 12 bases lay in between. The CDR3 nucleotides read TGCAGTGCTAGCAGGGGGAGGGCAGAGACCCAGTACTTC. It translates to CSASRGRAETQYF.

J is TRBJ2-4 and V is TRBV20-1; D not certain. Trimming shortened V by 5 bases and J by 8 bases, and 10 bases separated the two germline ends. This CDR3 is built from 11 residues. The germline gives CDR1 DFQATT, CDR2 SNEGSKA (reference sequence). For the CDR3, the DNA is TGCAGTGCTTTCGACGAGGACATTCAGTACTTC. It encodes CSAFDEDIQYF.

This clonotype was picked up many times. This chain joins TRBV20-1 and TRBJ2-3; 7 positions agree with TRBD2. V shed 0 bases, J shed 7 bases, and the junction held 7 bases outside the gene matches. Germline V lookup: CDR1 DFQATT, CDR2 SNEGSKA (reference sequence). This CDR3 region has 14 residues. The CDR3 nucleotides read TGCAGTGCTAGAGAACGGGGGGTAACAAATACGCAGTATTTT. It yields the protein CSARERGVTNTQYF.

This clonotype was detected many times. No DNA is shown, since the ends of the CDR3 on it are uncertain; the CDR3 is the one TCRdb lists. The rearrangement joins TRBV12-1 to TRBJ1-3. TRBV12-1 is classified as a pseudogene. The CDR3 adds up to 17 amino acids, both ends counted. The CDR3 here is CASSFASGSSSGNTIYF.

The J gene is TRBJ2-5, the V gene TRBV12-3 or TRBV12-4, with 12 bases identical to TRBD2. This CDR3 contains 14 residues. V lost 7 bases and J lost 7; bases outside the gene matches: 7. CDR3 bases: TGTGCCAGCACCCTGGGACTAGCGGGCGGGACCCAGTACTTC. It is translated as CASTLGLAGGTQYF.

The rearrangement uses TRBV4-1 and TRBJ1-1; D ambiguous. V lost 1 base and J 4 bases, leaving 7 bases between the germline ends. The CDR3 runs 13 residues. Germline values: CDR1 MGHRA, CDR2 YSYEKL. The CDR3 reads CASSQGRATEAFF. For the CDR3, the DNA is TGCGCCAGCAGCCAAGGGAGGGCCACTGAAGCTTTCTTT.

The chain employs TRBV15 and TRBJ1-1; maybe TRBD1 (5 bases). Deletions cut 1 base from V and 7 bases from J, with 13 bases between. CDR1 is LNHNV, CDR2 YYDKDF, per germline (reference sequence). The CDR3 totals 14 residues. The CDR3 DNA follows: TGTGCCACCAGCAGAGGCGACAGAACCGTTGAAGCTTTCTTT. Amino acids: CATSRGDRTVEAFF.

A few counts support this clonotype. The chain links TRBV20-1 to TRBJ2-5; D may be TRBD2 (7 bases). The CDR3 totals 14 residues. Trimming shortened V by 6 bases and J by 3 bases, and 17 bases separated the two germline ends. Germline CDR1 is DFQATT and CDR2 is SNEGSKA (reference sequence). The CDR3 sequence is CSARKGGIKETQYF. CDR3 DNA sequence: TGCAGTGCGCGAAAGGGGGGGATTAAAGAGACCCAGTACTTC.

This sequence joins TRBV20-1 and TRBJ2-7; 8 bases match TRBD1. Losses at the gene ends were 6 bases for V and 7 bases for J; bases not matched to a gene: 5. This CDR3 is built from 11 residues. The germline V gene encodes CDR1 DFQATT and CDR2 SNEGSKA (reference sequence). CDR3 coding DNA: TGCAGTGCGAACAGGGGGGAAGAGCAGTACGTC. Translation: CSANRGEEQYV.

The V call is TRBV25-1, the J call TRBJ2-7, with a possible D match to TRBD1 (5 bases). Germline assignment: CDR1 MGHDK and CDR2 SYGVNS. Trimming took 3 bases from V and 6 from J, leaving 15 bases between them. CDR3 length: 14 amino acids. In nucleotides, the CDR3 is TGTGCCAGCAGTGAGTGGGTGGAAAGGGGCGAGCAGTACTTC. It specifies CASSEWVERGEQYF.

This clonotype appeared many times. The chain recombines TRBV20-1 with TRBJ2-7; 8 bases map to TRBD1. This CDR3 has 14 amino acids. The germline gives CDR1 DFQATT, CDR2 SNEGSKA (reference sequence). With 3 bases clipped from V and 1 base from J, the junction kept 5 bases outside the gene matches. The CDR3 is CSARKDRASYEQYF. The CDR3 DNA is TGCAGTGCTAGGAAGGACAGGGCGTCCTACGAGCAGTACTTC.

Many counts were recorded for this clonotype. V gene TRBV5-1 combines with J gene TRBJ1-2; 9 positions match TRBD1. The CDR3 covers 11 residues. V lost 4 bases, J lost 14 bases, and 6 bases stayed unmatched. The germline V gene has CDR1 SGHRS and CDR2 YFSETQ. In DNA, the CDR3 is TGCGCCAGCAGCGCCGGACAGGGGCAAACCTTC. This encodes CASSAGQGQTF.

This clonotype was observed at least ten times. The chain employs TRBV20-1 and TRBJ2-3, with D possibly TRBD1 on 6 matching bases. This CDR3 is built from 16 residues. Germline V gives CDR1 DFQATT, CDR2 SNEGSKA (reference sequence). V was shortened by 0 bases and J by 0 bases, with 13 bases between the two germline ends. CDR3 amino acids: CSARDIRGSSTDTQYF. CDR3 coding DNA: TGCAGTGCTAGAGATATAAGGGGGTCTAGCACAGATACGCAGTATTTT.